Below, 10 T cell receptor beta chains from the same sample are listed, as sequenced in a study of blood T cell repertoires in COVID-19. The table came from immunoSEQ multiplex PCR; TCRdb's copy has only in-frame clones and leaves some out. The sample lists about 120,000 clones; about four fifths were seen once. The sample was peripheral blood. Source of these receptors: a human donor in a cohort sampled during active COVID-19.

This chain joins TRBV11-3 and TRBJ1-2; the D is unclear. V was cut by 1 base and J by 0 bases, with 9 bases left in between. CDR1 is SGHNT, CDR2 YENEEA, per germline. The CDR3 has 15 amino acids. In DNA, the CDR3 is TGTGCCAGCAGCTTAGGGGCCGAAGCTAACTATGGCTACACCTTC. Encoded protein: CASSLGAEANYGYTF.

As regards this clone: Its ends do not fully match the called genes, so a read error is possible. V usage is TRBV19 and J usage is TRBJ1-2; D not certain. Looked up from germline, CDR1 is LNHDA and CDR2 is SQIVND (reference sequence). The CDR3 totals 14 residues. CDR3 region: CASFPTGSNSGYTF. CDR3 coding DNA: TGTGCCAGCTTCCCAACCGGTTCTAACTCTGGCTACACCTTC.

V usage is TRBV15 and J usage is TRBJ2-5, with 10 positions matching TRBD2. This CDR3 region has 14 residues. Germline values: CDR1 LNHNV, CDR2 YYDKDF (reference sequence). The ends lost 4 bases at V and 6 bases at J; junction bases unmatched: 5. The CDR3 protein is CATSNSGRWKTQYF. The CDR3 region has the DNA TGTGCCACCAGCAATAGCGGGAGGTGGAAGACCCAGTACTTC.

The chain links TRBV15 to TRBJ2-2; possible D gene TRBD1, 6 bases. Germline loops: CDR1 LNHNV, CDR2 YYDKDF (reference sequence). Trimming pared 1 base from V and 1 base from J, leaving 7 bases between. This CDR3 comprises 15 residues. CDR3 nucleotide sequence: TGTGCCACCAGCAGAGGGACAGTGAACACCGGGGAGCTGTTTTTT. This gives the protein CATSRGTVNTGELFF.

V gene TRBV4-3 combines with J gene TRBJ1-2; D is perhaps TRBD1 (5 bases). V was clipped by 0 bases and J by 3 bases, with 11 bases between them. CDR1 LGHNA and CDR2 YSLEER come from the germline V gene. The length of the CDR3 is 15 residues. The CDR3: CASSQEVQGYYGYTF. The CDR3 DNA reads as TGCGCCAGCAGCCAAGAAGTGCAGGGCTACTATGGCTACACCTTC.

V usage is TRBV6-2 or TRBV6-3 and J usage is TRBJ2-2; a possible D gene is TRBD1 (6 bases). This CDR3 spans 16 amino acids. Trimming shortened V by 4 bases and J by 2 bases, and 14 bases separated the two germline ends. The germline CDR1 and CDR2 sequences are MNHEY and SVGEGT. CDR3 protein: CASSSLSDRNTGELFF. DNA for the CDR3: TGTGCCAGCAGTTCCCTATCGGACAGAAACACCGGGGAGCTGTTTTTT.

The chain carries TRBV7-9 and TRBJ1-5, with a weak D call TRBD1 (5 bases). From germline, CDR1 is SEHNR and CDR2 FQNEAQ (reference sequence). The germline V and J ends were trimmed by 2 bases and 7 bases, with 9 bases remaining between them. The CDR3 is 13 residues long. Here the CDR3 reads CASSLREGQPQHF. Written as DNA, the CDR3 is TGTGCCAGCAGCTTACGGGAGGGGCAGCCCCAGCATTTT. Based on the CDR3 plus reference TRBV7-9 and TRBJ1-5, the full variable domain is DTGVSQNPRHKITKRGQNVTFRCDPISEHNRLYWYRQTLGQGPEFLTYFQNEAQLEKSRLLSDRFSAERPKGSFSTLEIQRTEQGDSAMYLCASSLREGQPQHFGDGTRLSIL.

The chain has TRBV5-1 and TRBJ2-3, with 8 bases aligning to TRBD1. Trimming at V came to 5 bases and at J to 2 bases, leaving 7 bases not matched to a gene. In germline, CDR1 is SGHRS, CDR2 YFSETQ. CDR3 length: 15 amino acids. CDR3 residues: CASRTKTGATDTQYF. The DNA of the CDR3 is TGCGCCAGCAGAACAAAGACAGGGGCCACAGATACGCAGTATTTT.

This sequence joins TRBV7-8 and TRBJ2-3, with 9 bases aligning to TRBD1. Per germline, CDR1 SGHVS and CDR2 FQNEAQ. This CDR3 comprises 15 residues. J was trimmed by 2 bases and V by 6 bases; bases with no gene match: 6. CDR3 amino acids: CASSQDRGDTDTQYF. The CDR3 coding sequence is TGTGCCAGCAGTCAGGACAGGGGAGACACAGATACGCAGTATTTT.

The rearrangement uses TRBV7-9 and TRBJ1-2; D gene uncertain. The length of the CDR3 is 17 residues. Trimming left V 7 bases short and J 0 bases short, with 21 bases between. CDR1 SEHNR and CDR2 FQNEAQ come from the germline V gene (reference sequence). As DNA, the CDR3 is TGTGCCAGCACCCCTTCGGACTCCCTCACGTCTAACTATGGCTACACCTTC. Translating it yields CASTPSDSLTSNYGYTF.